One and the same sample provided the 18 T cell receptor beta chains below, sequenced in a study of blood T cell repertoires in COVID-19. TCRdb keeps only in-frame clones here, not all; method: immunoSEQ multiplex PCR. Counted here are about 500,000 clones, about 85% occurring once; the ten biggest clones make up around 0.7%. Sequencing was done on a sample of PBMCs or T cells enriched from blood (not recorded which). Receptors originate from a woman aged 18-29 years who had recovered from COVID-19.

With regard to this clone: The sample carries other DNA sequences with the same CDR3. The chain links TRBV3-1 (or the pseudogene TRBV3-2) to TRBJ2-2; 8 bases fit TRBD2. The CDR3 has 16 amino acids. Germline loops: CDR1 LGHDT, CDR2 YNNKEL (reference sequence). Losses at the gene ends were 1 base for V and 2 bases for J; bases not matched to a gene: 3. The CDR3 protein is CASSQGLAGNTGELFF. In DNA, the CDR3 is TGTGCCAGCAGCCAAGGGCTAGCGGGCAACACCGGGGAGCTGTTTTTT.

This chain links TRBV9 with TRBJ1-2; the match to TRBD1 covers 8 bases. The germline V gene has CDR1 SGDLS and CDR2 YYNGEE. The CDR3 has 15 residues. Losses at the gene ends were 4 bases for V and 0 bases for J; bases not matched to a gene: 5. The CDR3 nucleotides read TGTGCCAGCAGCCCCGGACAGGGAACTAACTATGGCTACACCTTC. Protein: CASSPGQGTNYGYTF.

Details on this clone: Other DNA sequences in the same sample also yield this CDR3. CDR3 protein: CASSLRTGSNTGELFF. The CDR3 nucleotides are TGTGCCAGCAGCTTAAGGACAGGGTCGAACACCGGGGAGCTGTTTTTT. The chain employs TRBV7-2 and TRBJ2-2, with 8 bases matching TRBD1. Germline assignment: CDR1 SGHTA and CDR2 FQGNSA. V was clipped by 2 bases and J by 0 bases; unmatched bases: 2. CDR3 length: 16 amino acids.

This chain uses TRBV6-5 with TRBJ1-5; D gene ambiguous. V was cut by 0 bases and J by 4 bases, with 4 bases left in between. Germline CDR1 MNHEY, CDR2 SVGAGI. The CDR3 has 13 residues. CDR3 in amino acids: CASSYSENQPQHF. CDR3 sequence (DNA): TGTGCCAGCAGTTACTCGGAGAATCAGCCCCAGCATTTT.

CDR3 bases: TGTGCCAGCAGCTCCCTCGCAGGGCCACAAGAGACCCAGTACTTC. This encodes CASSSLAGPQETQYF. This chain uses TRBV28 with TRBJ2-5, with D perhaps matching TRBD1 (5 bases). Trimming left V 6 bases short and J 2 bases short, with 16 bases between. Germline V lookup: CDR1 MDHEN, CDR2 SYDVKM. The CDR3 has 15 amino acids.

The genes are TRBV4-2 and TRBJ2-7; tentative D call: TRBD2 (6 bases). The V gene lost 4 bases and the J gene lost 4 bases, with 14 bases spanning the gap. Looked up from germline, CDR1 is LGHNA and CDR2 is YNFKEQ. The CDR3 extends over 14 amino acids. CDR3 sequence (DNA): TGTGCCAGCAGCCGTTCCGAGGAGGGGTACGAGCAGTACTTC. It specifies CASSRSEEGYEQYF.

This chain links TRBV19 with TRBJ2-2; D is possibly TRBD1 (6 bases). CDR3 size: 13 residues. Trimming took off 7 bases at V and 6 bases at J, with 12 bases between the two ends. Germline loops: CDR1 LNHDA, CDR2 SQIVND (reference sequence). In DNA form, the CDR3 reads TGTGCCAGTACCGGGACACCGGCCGGGGAGCTGTTTTTT. This encodes CASTGTPAGELFF.

The genes are TRBV9 and TRBJ1-6; weak D call: TRBD1 (6 bases). V was clipped by 3 bases and J by 7 bases, with 11 bases between them. Germline assignment: CDR1 SGDLS and CDR2 YYNGEE. The CDR3 loop spans 14 amino acids. The CDR3 DNA reads as TGTGCCAGCAGCGGTCGGACAGAAAATTCACCCCTCCACTTT. Amino acid sequence: CASSGRTENSPLHF.

This chain links TRBV5-5 with TRBJ2-7; TRBD2 matches 8 bases. With 4 bases clipped from V and 0 bases from J, the junction kept 15 bases outside the gene matches. This CDR3 contains 18 residues. Germline CDR1 and CDR2: SGHKS and YYEKEE (reference sequence). CDR3 sequence (DNA): TGTGCCAGCAGCAGGGGGGTAGCGGGGTCTTCGAGCTCCTACGAGCAGTACTTC. As protein: CASSRGVAGSSSSYEQYF. Full variable domain (outside the CDR3, taken from reference TRBV5-5 and TRBJ2-7): DAGVTQSPTHLIKTRGQQVTLRCSPISGHKSVSWYQQVLGQGPQFIFQYYEKEERGRGNFPDRFSARQFPNYSSELNVNALLLGDSALYLCASSRGVAGSSSSYEQYFGPGTRLTVT.

V usage is TRBV5-1 and J usage is TRBJ1-2; 8 nucleotides agree with TRBD1. This CDR3 has 16 residues. Per the germline V gene, CDR1 is SGHRS and CDR2 is YFSETQ. V lost 4 bases and J lost 8; bases outside the gene matches: 16. The chain's CDR3 is CASSPWIQGVKRGYTF. The DNA of the CDR3 is TGCGCCAGCAGCCCTTGGATACAGGGGGTTAAGCGAGGCTACACCTTC.

V usage is TRBV28 and J usage is TRBJ1-6; unclear D gene. This CDR3 contains 17 residues. V was trimmed by 0 bases and J by 5 bases, leaving 14 bases between them. Germline CDR1 MDHEN, CDR2 SYDVKM. CDR3: CASSLWDQDADNSPLHF. The CDR3 bases are TGTGCCAGCAGTTTATGGGATCAGGATGCTGATAATTCACCCCTCCACTTT.

The rearrangement uses TRBV30 and TRBJ2-1, with 10 positions matching TRBD2. The CDR3 extends over 14 amino acids. Per germline, CDR1 GTSNPN and CDR2 SVGIG (reference sequence). V gave up 3 bases and J gave up 10 bases; unmatched junction bases: 9. CDR3 region: CAWRKGAGGLEQFF. The CDR3, as DNA: TGTGCCTGGAGGAAGGGAGCGGGGGGGTTAGAGCAGTTCTTC.

This clone has a single count. The gene calls are TRBV19 and TRBJ1-3; possible D gene TRBD1, 5 bases. Germline CDR1 reads LNHDA; CDR2 reads SQIVND (reference sequence). Trimming left V 6 bases short and J 1 base short, with 13 bases between. The CDR3 is made up of 15 amino acids. The CDR3 reads CASRTRDPSGNTIYF. CDR3 sequence (DNA): TGTGCCAGTAGGACCAGGGATCCTTCTGGAAACACCATATATTTT.

The rearrangement joins TRBV5-1 to TRBJ2-7, with 12 bases that match TRBD2. Germline V CDR1 and CDR2: SGHRS, YFSETQ. V shed 5 bases, J shed 4 bases, and the junction held 7 bases outside the gene matches. This CDR3 is 15 amino acids long. CDR3 bases: TGCGCCAGCAGATCACTAGCGGGGGGTCGATACGAGCAGTACTTC. Its protein is CASRSLAGGRYEQYF.

The chain couples TRBV7-8 to TRBJ1-5; 11 bases align to TRBD1. The CDR3 spans 15 residues. The germline gives CDR1 SGHVS, CDR2 FQNEAQ. V gave up 1 base and J gave up 6 bases; unmatched junction bases: 2. CDR3 bases: TGTGCCAGCAGCTTAGGCGGGACAGGGGGTCAGCCCCAGCATTTT. The encoded protein is CASSLGGTGGQPQHF.

The chain has TRBV6-5 and TRBJ2-4; 7 bases agree with TRBD1. The junction had 2 bases not matched to a gene; V was cut back by 6 bases and J by 0 bases. CDR1 is MNHEY and CDR2 is SVGAGI in the germline V gene. The CDR3 is 14 amino acids. The CDR3 bases are TGTGCCAGCAGAGACAGGGTAGCCAAAAACATTCAGTACTTC. It encodes CASRDRVAKNIQYF.

The rearrangement joins TRBV7-3 to TRBJ2-5; D remains ambiguous. Germline V CDR1 and CDR2: SGHTA, FQGTGA. Trimming removed 3 bases at V and 5 bases at J, with 10 bases between. CDR3 length: 13 residues. The CDR3 protein is CASSFSRGETQYF. CDR3 coding DNA: TGTGCCAGCAGCTTTTCCCGCGGCGAGACCCAGTACTTC.

This chain links TRBV7-9 with TRBJ2-3; the match to TRBD2 covers 11 bases. Germline V gene sequence: CDR1 SEHNR, CDR2 FQNEAQ (reference sequence). The V gene end was trimmed by 3 bases and the J gene end by 6 bases; junction bases not matched to a gene: 11. There are 17 residues in the CDR3. The CDR3 loop reads CASSFPLSGGAWDTQYF. The DNA for the CDR3 is TGTGCCAGCAGCTTTCCCCTTAGCGGGGGGGCCTGGGATACGCAGTATTTT.